This entry lists 13 T cell receptor beta chains sequenced from one sample in a study of blood T cell repertoires in COVID-19. The protocol was immunoSEQ multiplex PCR, while the TCRdb copy is restricted to in-frame clones and leaves out a portion. The data contain approximately 99,000 clones, 55% to 75% of them seen just once; the ten biggest clones take up roughly 2%. The source material was peripheral blood. These TCRs come from a woman in her thirties or forties with acute or convalescent COVID-19.

In this sample, this clone turned up a few times. V is TRBV6-5 and J is TRBJ2-3, with D maybe TRBD1 (5 bases). Trimming shortened V by 4 bases and J by 3 bases, and 17 bases separated the two germline ends. Germline-derived CDR1 and CDR2 are MNHEY and SVGAGI. The CDR3 is 16 amino acids. The CDR3, as DNA: TGTGCCAGCAGTTCCGACAGCCTTAGAAGAACAGATACGCAGTATTTT. Translation gives CASSSDSLRRTDTQYF.

V usage is TRBV11-2 and J usage is TRBJ2-7, with D perhaps TRBD2 (6 bases). The V gene lost 2 bases and the J gene lost 2 bases, with 25 bases spanning the gap. Germline V gene sequence: CDR1 SGHAT, CDR2 FQNNGV. This CDR3 is built from 19 residues. In nucleotides, the CDR3 is TGTGCCAGCAGCTTAAGGGGTGGGGGGAGCTCCCTTTTCGCCTACGAGCAGTACTTC. Protein product: CASSLRGGGSSLFAYEQYF.

The chain joins TRBV3-1 (or the pseudogene TRBV3-2) to TRBJ2-1; 8 bases agree with TRBD2. The J segment lost 2 bases and the V segment lost 3 bases, leaving 3 bases of the junction unmatched. The CDR3 runs 15 residues. CDR1 and CDR2 (germline): LGHDT, YNNKEL (reference sequence). CDR3 sequence: CASSHSGGPYNEQFF. The CDR3 nucleotides are TGTGCCAGCAGCCACTCGGGGGGGCCCTACAATGAGCAGTTCTTC.

The count of this clone is one. This chain connects TRBV4-1 to TRBJ2-3; TRBD2 aligns across 7 bases. Unmatched junction bases numbered 7, after V lost 4 bases and J lost 6 bases. Germline-derived CDR1 and CDR2 are MGHRA and YSYEKL. CDR3 length: 14 amino acids. CDR3: CASSRERGADTQYF. DNA of the CDR3: TGCGCCAGCAGCCGGGAGCGGGGAGCGGATACGCAGTATTTT.

The table lists this clone with a few counts. The rearrangement uses TRBV2 and TRBJ1-3, with a tentative D call TRBD1 (5 bases). This CDR3 is 16 amino acids long. Germline V gene lookup returns CDR1 SNHLY and CDR2 FYNNEI. Trimming left V 5 bases short and J 3 bases short, with 17 bases between. CDR3 nucleotides: TGTGCCAGCAGTCAGAACCAGCCAGGGATTGGAAACACCATATATTTT. Amino acid sequence: CASSQNQPGIGNTIYF.

The chain employs TRBV19 and TRBJ2-7; D is unresolved. Germline V gene data show CDR1 as LNHDA and CDR2 as SQIVND (reference sequence). Deletions cut 1 base from V and 1 base from J, with 5 bases between. The CDR3 runs to 13 residues. The CDR3 nucleotides are TGTGCCAGTAGTATAGCCCCGTCCTACGAGCAGTACTTC. Translation: CASSIAPSYEQYF.

The gene calls are TRBV6-5 and TRBJ2-2, with D tentatively TRBD1 (6 bases). The CDR3 contains 14 residues. Trimming shortened V by 8 bases and J by 2 bases, and 12 bases separated the two germline ends. Germline values: CDR1 MNHEY, CDR2 SVGAGI. The CDR3 sequence: CASSQGRNTGELFF. The CDR3 region has the DNA TGTGCCAGCTCTCAGGGGCGAAACACCGGGGAGCTGTTTTTT.

This chain joins TRBV2 and TRBJ1-2; 10 bases are a match to TRBD1. This CDR3 is built from 14 residues. Germline V gives CDR1 SNHLY, CDR2 FYNNEI. The V and J ends lost 6 bases and 1 base, in that order; junction bases with no gene match: 2. The chain's CDR3 is CASSGQGGNYGYTF. The CDR3 DNA follows: TGTGCCAGCAGCGGACAGGGGGGTAACTATGGCTACACCTTC. The entire variable domain, with the rest obtained from reference TRBV2 and TRBJ1-2, is as follows: EPEVTQTPSHQVTQMGQEVILRCVPISNHLYFYWYRQILGQKVEFLVSFYNNEISEKSEIFDDQFSVERPDGSNFTLKIRSTKLEDSAMYFCASSGQGGNYGYTFGSGTRLTVV.

The chain links TRBV6-5 to TRBJ1-2, with TRBD1 matching over 7 bases. Germline-derived CDR1 and CDR2 are MNHEY and SVGAGI. V trimming: 6 bases; J trimming: 8 bases; junction bases outside the gene matches: 9. This CDR3 has 13 residues. DNA of the CDR3: TGTGCCAGCAGCGGAACAGGGGCTGGAGGCTACACCTTC. Translation: CASSGTGAGGYTF.

V gene TRBV5-1 combines with J gene TRBJ2-3, with D possibly matching TRBD2 (7 bases). CDR1 and CDR2 (germline): SGHRS, YFSETQ. The germline V and J ends were trimmed by 6 bases and 2 bases, with 13 bases remaining between them. The CDR3 consists of 14 residues. The CDR3 region is CASKDGGLTDTQYF. As DNA, the CDR3 is TGCGCCAGCAAGGACGGGGGGCTCACAGATACGCAGTATTTT.

Only one count was recorded for this clone. The J gene is TRBJ1-4, the V gene TRBV4-3; D is unresolved. Germline lookup yields CDR1 LGHNA and CDR2 YSLEER. The CDR3 extends over 14 amino acids. V gave up 1 base and J gave up 11 bases, with 14 bases separating them. This chain's CDR3 is CASSQGPQEDKLFF. CDR3 in DNA: TGCGCCAGCAGCCAAGGGCCTCAGGAAGATAAACTGTTTTTT.

There are a few counts of this clone. J is TRBJ1-3 and V is TRBV5-1; maybe TRBD1 (5 bases). The germline V gene has CDR1 SGHRS and CDR2 YFSETQ. The CDR3 is 13 amino acids. Trimming left V 4 bases short and J 7 bases short, with 12 bases between. CDR3 sequence: CASSLGGENTIYF. The CDR3 DNA sequence: TGCGCCAGCAGCCTCGGGGGAGAGAACACCATATATTTT.

The J gene is TRBJ2-7, the V gene TRBV5-1, with 12 positions matching TRBD2. CDR3 length: 15 amino acids. V shed 5 bases and J 5 bases; nucleotides not matched to a gene: 8. The germline CDR1 and CDR2 sequences are SGHRS and YFSETQ. The CDR3 loop is CASRSLAGGIHEQYF. In DNA, the CDR3 is TGCGCCAGCAGGTCACTAGCGGGGGGAATCCACGAGCAGTACTTC.